This section outlines one T cell receptor beta chain sequence together with its context. Per the original methods: Amplifying reference gene primers gave estimates of nucleated cell counts. Sequenced by immunoSEQ multiplex PCR; TCRdb stores in-frame clones only, minus some. The V and J calls and clone size were taken over from that table, and D and trimming were inferred from the DNA. This table has roughly 84,000 clones, 80% appearing once. These data are taken from a study of blood T cell repertoires in COVID-19. Whole-study context: Material from acute and convalescent COVID-19 was sourced from the United States, Italy and Spain. Sample material is recorded as cDNA or gDNA derived from T cells, B-cell-depleted T cells, or PBMCs.

Deletions cut 1 base from V and 4 bases from J, with 14 bases between. The CDR3 is 15 amino acids. Germline V lookup: CDR1 SGHNT, CDR2 YENEEA. V is TRBV11-3 and J is TRBJ2-7; possibly TRBD1 for D (5 bases). This sequence originates from a woman aged 40 to 50 with active or convalescent COVID-19. Sequencing input: peripheral blood. The CDR3: CASSLVGAARYEQYF. The CDR3, as DNA: TGTGCCAGCAGCTTAGTAGGGGCTGCCAGGTACGAGCAGTACTTC.